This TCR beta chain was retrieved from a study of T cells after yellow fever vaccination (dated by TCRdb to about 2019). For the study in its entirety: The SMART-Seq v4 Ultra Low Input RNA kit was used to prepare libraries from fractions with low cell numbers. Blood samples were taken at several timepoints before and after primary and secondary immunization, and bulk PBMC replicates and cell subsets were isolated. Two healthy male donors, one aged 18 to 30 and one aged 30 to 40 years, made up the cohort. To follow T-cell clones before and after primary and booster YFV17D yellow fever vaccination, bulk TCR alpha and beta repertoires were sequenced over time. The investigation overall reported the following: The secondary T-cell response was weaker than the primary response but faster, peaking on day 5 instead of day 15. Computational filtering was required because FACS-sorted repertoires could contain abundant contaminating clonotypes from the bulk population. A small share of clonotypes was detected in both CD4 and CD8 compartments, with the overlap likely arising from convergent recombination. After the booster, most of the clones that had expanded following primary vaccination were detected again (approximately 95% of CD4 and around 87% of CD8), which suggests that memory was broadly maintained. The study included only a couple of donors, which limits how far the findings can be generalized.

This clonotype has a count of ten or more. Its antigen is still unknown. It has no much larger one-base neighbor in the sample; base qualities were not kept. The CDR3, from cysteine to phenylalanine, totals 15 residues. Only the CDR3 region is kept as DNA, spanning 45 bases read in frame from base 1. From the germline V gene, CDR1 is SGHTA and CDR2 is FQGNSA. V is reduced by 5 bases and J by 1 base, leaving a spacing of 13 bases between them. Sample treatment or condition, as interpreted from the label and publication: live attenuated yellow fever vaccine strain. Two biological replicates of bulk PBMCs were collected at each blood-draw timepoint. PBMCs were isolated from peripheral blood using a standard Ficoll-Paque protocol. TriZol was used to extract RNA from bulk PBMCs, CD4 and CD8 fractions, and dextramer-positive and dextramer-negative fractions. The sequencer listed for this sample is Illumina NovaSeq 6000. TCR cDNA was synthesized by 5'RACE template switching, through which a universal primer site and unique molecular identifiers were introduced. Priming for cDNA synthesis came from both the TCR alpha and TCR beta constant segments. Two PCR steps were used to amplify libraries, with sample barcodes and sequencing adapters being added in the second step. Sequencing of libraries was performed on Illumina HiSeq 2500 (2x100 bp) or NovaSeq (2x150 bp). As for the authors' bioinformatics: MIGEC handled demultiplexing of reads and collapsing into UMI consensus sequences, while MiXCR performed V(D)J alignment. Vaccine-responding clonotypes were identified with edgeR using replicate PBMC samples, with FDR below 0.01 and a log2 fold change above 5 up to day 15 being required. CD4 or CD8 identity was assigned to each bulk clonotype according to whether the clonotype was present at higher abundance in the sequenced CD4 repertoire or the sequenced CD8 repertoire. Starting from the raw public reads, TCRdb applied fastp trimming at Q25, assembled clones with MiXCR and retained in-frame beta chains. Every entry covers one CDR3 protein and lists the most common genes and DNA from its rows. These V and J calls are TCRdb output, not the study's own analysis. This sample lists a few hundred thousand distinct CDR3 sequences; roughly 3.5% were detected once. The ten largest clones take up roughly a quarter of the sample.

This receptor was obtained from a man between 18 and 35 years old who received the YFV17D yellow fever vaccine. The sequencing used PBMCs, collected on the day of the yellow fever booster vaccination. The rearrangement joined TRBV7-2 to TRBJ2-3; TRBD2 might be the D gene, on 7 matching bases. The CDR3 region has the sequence CASSLGGGRTDTQYF. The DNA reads TGTGCCAGCAGCCTAGGGGGGGGACGCACAGATACGCAGTATTTT.